Each of the 30 T cell receptor beta chains below was sequenced from the same sample in a study of blood T cell repertoires in COVID-19. Sequencing was performed with immunoSEQ multiplex PCR; in TCRdb, only in-frame clones are kept and a portion is missing. The data show 300,000 to 350,000 clones, roughly 86% seen once. Sequenced input: peripheral blood. These receptors all come from a woman between 65 and 79 years old with COVID-19, enrolled during active disease.

This clone was observed once. The chain uses TRBV5-1 and TRBJ1-1; 8 bases align to TRBD1. The CDR3 sequence is 15 residues long. Germline loops: CDR1 SGHRS, CDR2 YFSETQ. After removal of 3 bases from V and 0 bases from J, the junction contained 4 bases not matched to a gene. The CDR3 reads CASSWTGPLNTEAFF. The CDR3 DNA reads as TGCGCCAGCAGCTGGACAGGGCCCTTGAACACTGAAGCTTTCTTT.

V and J are TRBV6-1 and TRBJ1-1; TRBD1 is a possible D gene (6 bases). Looked up from germline, CDR1 is MNHNS and CDR2 is SASEGT. The CDR3 is made up of 16 amino acids. Trimming cost V 2 bases and J 0 bases, with 13 bases left between them. Here the CDR3 reads CASSERRGALNTEAFF. The CDR3 region has the DNA TGTGCCAGCAGTGAACGTCGGGGGGCCTTGAACACTGAAGCTTTCTTT.

This rearrangement joins TRBV6-5 to TRBJ2-7; the match to TRBD2 covers 9 bases. Germline CDR1 and CDR2: MNHEY and SVGAGI. V gave up 0 bases and J gave up 4 bases; unmatched junction bases: 1. The CDR3 runs 14 residues. The chain's CDR3 is CASSYSSGGYEQYF. CDR3 bases: TGTGCCAGCAGTTACTCTAGCGGGGGATACGAGCAGTACTTC.

This chain connects TRBV27 to TRBJ2-5; 7 positions agree with TRBD1. V shed 5 bases and J 5 bases; nucleotides not matched to a gene: 11. CDR3 length: 15 amino acids. CDR1 is MNHEY and CDR2 is SMNVEV in the germline V gene (reference sequence). CDR3 amino acids: CASSVFGTGAETQYF. The DNA for the CDR3 is TGTGCCAGCAGTGTCTTTGGAACAGGGGCGGAGACCCAGTACTTC.

This sequence joins TRBV24-1 and TRBJ1-5; D is unresolved. The germline CDR1 and CDR2 sequences are KGHDR and SFDVKD. V was shortened by 6 bases and J by 2 bases, with 4 bases between the two germline ends. The CDR3 runs to 12 residues. The CDR3 region has the DNA TGTGCCACCAGTAGCGGCAATCAGCCCCAGCATTTT. It translates to CATSSGNQPQHF.

The CDR3 reads CASSGRTGPQAGELFF. CDR3 in DNA: TGTGCCAGCAGCGGAAGGACAGGGCCCCAAGCCGGGGAGCTGTTTTTT. This chain uses TRBV9 with TRBJ2-2; 8 bases are shared with TRBD1. The CDR3 length is 16 residues. In germline, CDR1 is SGDLS, CDR2 YYNGEE. V was clipped by 3 bases and J by 6 bases; unmatched bases: 10.

CDR3 DNA: TGTGCCAGCAGCGCGGGACAGGGAGAAGAAAAACTGTTTTTT. Its protein product is CASSAGQGEEKLFF. The J gene is TRBJ1-4, the V gene TRBV21-1; no check of the table's D call, TRBD1, against the DNA was made. TRBV21-1 is an annotated pseudogene. The CDR3 spans 14 residues.

This chain connects TRBV12-3 or TRBV12-4 to TRBJ1-1, with a tentative D call TRBD1 (5 bases). The CDR3 has 13 amino acids. With 6 bases removed from V and 6 bases from J, the gap between germline ends came to 14 bases. CDR3 DNA: TGTGCCAGCAGCTCCCGAGACAGTCCTGAAGCTTTCTTT. It codes for CASSSRDSPEAFF.

There are a few counts of this clone. This chain links TRBV29-1 with TRBJ1-3; the D gene is possibly TRBD1 (6 bases). V lost 3 bases and J lost 8, with 11 bases in between. The germline CDR1 and CDR2 sequences are SQVTM and ANQGSEA. CDR3 size: 12 residues. CDR3 in DNA: TGCAGCGTTGAGACAGGACGCGACACCATATATTTT. This codes for CSVETGRDTIYF.

This rearrangement joins TRBV5-8 to TRBJ1-4; D gene unclear. The CDR3 consists of 14 residues. Germline CDR1 SGHTS, CDR2 YDEGEE. Trimming stripped 0 bases from V and 5 bases from J, with 8 bases between. The CDR3, as DNA: TGTGCCAGCAGCTTGGGTGGCATAAATGAAAAACTGTTTTTT. This encodes CASSLGGINEKLFF.

On this clone: The sample has other DNA sequences that encode this CDR3 too. The V and J genes are TRBV24-1 and TRBJ2-2; D remains unclear. From germline, CDR1 is KGHDR and CDR2 SFDVKD. The CDR3 has 13 residues. The germline V and J ends were trimmed by 4 bases and 4 bases, with 6 bases remaining between them. The CDR3 DNA is TGTGCCACCAGTGAACCAGGCACCGGGGAGCTGTTTTTT. The encoded protein is CATSEPGTGELFF.

The rearrangement joins TRBV19 to TRBJ1-1; TRBD1 matches 7 bases. V dropped 3 bases and J dropped 1; count of bases not matched to a gene: 2. Germline CDR1 is LNHDA and CDR2 is SQIVND (reference sequence). The CDR3 is 14 residues long. The CDR3, as DNA: TGTGCCAGTAGTATTTCAGGGGGGAACACTGAAGCTTTCTTT. Its protein product is CASSISGGNTEAFF.

This clone was detected only a few times. V usage is TRBV11-2 and J usage is TRBJ1-3, with D unclear. CDR1 SGHAT and CDR2 FQNNGV come from the germline V gene. The CDR3 has 15 amino acids. Trimming removed 5 bases at V and 0 bases at J, with 11 bases between. CDR3 coding DNA: TGTGCCAGCAGCCTGGAGGTCAACTCTGGAAACACCATATATTTT. This codes for CASSLEVNSGNTIYF. The full variable domain, its missing parts supplied by reference TRBV11-2 and TRBJ1-3, is EAGVAQSPRYKIIEKRQSVAFWCNPISGHATLYWYQQILGQGPKLLIQFQNNGVVDDSQLPKDRFSAERLKGVDSTLKIQPAKLEDSAVYLCASSLEVNSGNTIYFGEGSWLTVV.

This sequence joins TRBV3-1 (or the pseudogene TRBV3-2) and TRBJ1-3; D is perhaps TRBD1 (6 bases). The germline V gene encodes CDR1 LGHDT and CDR2 YNNKEL (reference sequence). The germline V and J ends were trimmed by 4 bases and 0 bases, with 16 bases remaining between them. This CDR3 has 17 residues. CDR3 coding DNA: TGTGCCAGCAGCCTGCGGACAGCGATCTTCTCTGGAAACACCATATATTTT. This encodes CASSLRTAIFSGNTIYF.

The chain carries TRBV11-3 and TRBJ1-1; D unresolved. This CDR3 contains 14 residues. Germline CDR1 reads SGHNT; CDR2 reads YENEEA. Trimming cost V 0 bases and J 1 base, with 6 bases left between them. DNA for the CDR3: TGTGCCAGCAGCTTAGATCGCGAGAACACTGAAGCTTTCTTT. Protein: CASSLDRENTEAFF.

The J gene is TRBJ2-5, the V gene TRBV23-1; D might be TRBD1 (6 bases). TRBV23-1 is an ORF; its function is uncertain. The length of the CDR3 is 13 residues. V was trimmed by 9 bases and J by 5 bases, leaving 16 bases between them. The CDR3 coding sequence is TGCGCCAGAGGACAGCTCCTGGTGGAGACCCAGTACTTC. Translating it yields CARGQLLVETQYF.

The chain joins TRBV29-1 to TRBJ1-1, with 10 positions matching TRBD1. The V and J ends lost 5 bases and 11 bases, in that order; junction bases with no gene match: 11. The CDR3 has 13 amino acids. Looked up from germline, CDR1 is SQVTM and CDR2 is ANQGSEA. DNA for the CDR3: TGCAGCGTTCTCCCCGCCGGGACAGGGGACGCTTTCTTT. It translates to CSVLPAGTGDAFF.

V is TRBV6-6 and J is TRBJ2-1; 14 bases are shared with TRBD2. Per germline, CDR1 MNHNY and CDR2 SVGAGI (reference sequence). V lost 5 bases and J lost 10; bases outside the gene matches: 4. This CDR3 has 14 amino acids. The CDR3 nucleotides read TGTGCCAGCAGTATGGGACTAGCGGGGGTCGAGCAGTTCTTC. Translated: CASSMGLAGVEQFF.

The chain combines TRBV11-3 with TRBJ2-1; 10 nucleotides agree with TRBD1. This CDR3 contains 13 residues. Trimming took 4 bases from V and 7 from J; bases not matched to a gene: 1. CDR1 is SGHNT and CDR2 is YENEEA in the germline V gene. CDR3 in DNA: TGTGCCAGCAGCTCGGGACAGGGGAATGAGCAGTTCTTC. Its protein is CASSSGQGNEQFF.

The chain carries TRBV24-1 and TRBJ2-5, with D perhaps TRBD1 (6 bases). Trimming stripped 4 bases from V and 3 bases from J, with 8 bases between. Germline values: CDR1 KGHDR, CDR2 SFDVKD. This CDR3 is 13 amino acids long. CDR3 nucleotides: TGTGCCACCAGTGACGGGACAAAAGAGACCCAGTACTTC. Its protein product is CATSDGTKETQYF.

This clone was picked up one time. The CDR3 here is CASSTGLSGNTIYF. The CDR3 nucleotides are TGTGCCAGCAGTACCGGACTCTCTGGAAACACCATATATTTT. The chain joins TRBV6-2 or TRBV6-3 to TRBJ1-3, with D uncertain. V lost 5 bases and J lost 0, with 8 bases in between. The CDR3 extends over 14 amino acids. Germline loops: CDR1 MNHEY, CDR2 SVGEGT.

The V gene is TRBV6-5, the J gene TRBJ1-2; TRBD1 is a possible D gene (6 bases). Germline V CDR1 and CDR2: MNHEY, SVGAGI. V shed 8 bases and J shed 8 bases, with 18 bases lying between them. The CDR3 is 13 amino acids. The DNA for the CDR3 is TGTGCCAGCTCACCGTCAGGGGAAAGAGGCTACACCTTC. Protein product: CASSPSGERGYTF.

This clone was detected only once. The chain couples TRBV6-2 or TRBV6-3 to TRBJ1-5; 8 bases are shared with TRBD1. Germline V lookup: CDR1 MNHEY, CDR2 SVGEGT. V shed 4 bases and J 6 bases; nucleotides not matched to a gene: 2. This CDR3 contains 13 residues. The CDR3 loop reads CASSSRGRQPQHF. In DNA form, the CDR3 reads TGTGCCAGCAGTTCCAGGGGGCGTCAGCCCCAGCATTTT.

The J gene is TRBJ1-1, the V gene TRBV6-5; D is perhaps TRBD1 (5 bases). The germline V gene encodes CDR1 MNHEY and CDR2 SVGAGI. The CDR3 is made up of 15 amino acids. Between the trimmed V and J ends, which lost 5 bases and 7 bases, there was a span of 20 bases. The DNA of the CDR3 is TGTGCCAGCAGTACATTATGGACACCCGGCAGTGAAGCTTTCTTT. It yields the protein CASSTLWTPGSEAFF.

This clone was observed a few times. V usage is TRBV27 and J usage is TRBJ2-7, with a tentative D call TRBD2 (6 bases). V was shortened by 2 bases and J by 4 bases, with 15 bases between the two germline ends. The CDR3 has 15 residues. Germline assignment: CDR1 MNHEY and CDR2 SMNVEV (reference sequence). CDR3 DNA: TGTGCCAGCAGTTTACTCGGGAGCGGATCGTACGAGCAGTACTTC. This translates into CASSLLGSGSYEQYF.

The chain carries TRBV5-1 and TRBJ1-1; possibly TRBD1 for D (5 bases). This CDR3 has 13 amino acids. Between the trimmed V and J ends, which lost 0 bases and 6 bases, there was a span of 9 bases. Germline loops: CDR1 SGHRS, CDR2 YFSETQ. The CDR3 nucleotides are TGCGCCAGCAGCTTGGGGCAGGGCCCTGAAGCTTTCTTT. Translated, it gives CASSLGQGPEAFF. Together with reference TRBV5-1 and TRBJ1-1, the CDR3 gives the full variable domain: KAGVTQTPRYLIKTRGQQVTLSCSPISGHRSVSWYQQTPGQGLQFLFEYFSETQRNKGNFPGRFSGRQFSNSRSEMNVSTLELGDSALYLCASSLGQGPEAFFGQGTRLTVV.

The rearrangement links TRBV7-2 to TRBJ2-7, with D possibly TRBD1 on 6 matching bases. CDR1 and CDR2 from the germline V gene are SGHTA and FQGNSA. V was shortened by 2 bases and J by 5 bases, with 16 bases between the two germline ends. This CDR3 region has 15 residues. The CDR3 DNA sequence: TGTGCCAGCAGCTTATTAACCCAGGGGAAGCACGAGCAGTACTTC. Amino acid sequence: CASSLLTQGKHEQYF.

V and J are TRBV6-5 and TRBJ2-6, with TRBD2 as a possible D gene (6 bases). Trimming removed 10 bases at V and 0 bases at J, with 13 bases between. Germline V gene lookup returns CDR1 MNHEY and CDR2 SVGAGI. CDR3 length: 15 residues. The CDR3 loop is CATGTFGSGANVLTF. CDR3 bases: TGTGCCACAGGGACTTTTGGCTCTGGGGCCAACGTCCTGACTTTC.

In its sample, this clone was seen once. The rearrangement uses TRBV13 and TRBJ2-1; 10 nucleotides match TRBD1. The CDR3 is made up of 15 amino acids. Germline CDR1 is PRHDT and CDR2 is FYEKMQ (reference sequence). V dropped 4 bases and J dropped 6; count of bases not matched to a gene: 6. In DNA form, the CDR3 reads TGTGCCAGCAGCTCCCGGGACAGGGGTACCAATGAGCAGTTCTTC. Its translation: CASSSRDRGTNEQFF.

V and J are TRBV19 and TRBJ1-1, with 7 bases that match TRBD1. CDR1 LNHDA and CDR2 SQIVND come from the germline V gene (reference sequence). Trimming cost V 6 bases and J 0 bases; bases outside gene matches: 7. The CDR3 covers 15 residues. The CDR3 region is CASRSDREMNTEAFF. For the CDR3, the DNA is TGTGCCAGTAGAAGCGACAGGGAAATGAACACTGAAGCTTTCTTT.